Each of the 4 T cell receptor beta chains below was sequenced from the same sample in a study of blood T cell repertoires in COVID-19. The assay was immunoSEQ multiplex PCR, and TCRdb's table has in-frame clones only and misses some. The data show about 250,000 clones, 82% seen once. The sample was peripheral blood. The receptors were gathered from a woman at least 80 years old with active or convalescent COVID-19.

The CDR3 DNA reads TGCGCCAGCAGTCGCGAGCAGGGGAATGGACAGACCCAGTACTTC. Its translation: CASSREQGNGQTQYF. V and J are TRBV23-1 and TRBJ2-5, with a tentative D call TRBD1 (6 bases). TRBV23-1 is assigned to the ORF class and has an uncertain function. The germline V and J ends were trimmed by 4 bases and 6 bases, with 18 bases remaining between them. CDR3 length: 15 residues.

The chain is built from TRBV30 and TRBJ1-6; 7 bases are shared with TRBD1. The J segment lost 7 bases and the V segment lost 3 bases, leaving 6 bases of the junction unmatched. Germline CDR1 and CDR2: GTSNPN and SVGIG (reference sequence). There are 14 residues in the CDR3. The CDR3 nucleotides are TGTGCCTGGAGCCGGGGACAGAGAAATTCACCCCTCCACTTT. Amino acids: CAWSRGQRNSPLHF.

The chain has TRBV15 and TRBJ2-1; no clear D. The length of the CDR3 is 13 residues. Germline lookup yields CDR1 LNHNV and CDR2 YYDKDF (reference sequence). V was shortened by 4 bases and J by 6 bases, with 10 bases between the two germline ends. The CDR3 coding sequence is TGTGCCACCAGCACTGACATGGCCAATGAGCAGTTCTTC. Its translation: CATSTDMANEQFF.

This sequence joins TRBV13 and TRBJ2-6; the match to TRBD1 covers 7 bases. This CDR3 spans 17 amino acids. With V trimmed by 6 bases and J by 0 bases, 8 bases remained unmatched. Germline CDR1 reads PRHDT; CDR2 reads FYEKMQ (reference sequence). Here the CDR3 reads CASRRDRGFSGANVLTF. Written as DNA, the CDR3 is TGTGCCAGCAGACGGGACAGAGGCTTCTCTGGGGCCAACGTCCTGACTTTC.